This entry lists 18 T cell receptor beta chains sequenced from one sample in a study of T cell responses to AZD1222 COVID-19 vaccine. Sequenced by immunoSEQ multiplex PCR; TCRdb stores in-frame clones only, minus some. Among fewer than 250,000 clones, approximately 92% were seen once, and the ten largest hold 1% to 1.5%. This specimen consisted of peripheral blood, obtained on day 0 of AZD1222 vaccination. The source is an adult in good health.

The V gene is TRBV30, the J gene TRBJ2-3; 7 bases agree with TRBD2. CDR1 GTSNPN and CDR2 SVGIG come from the germline V gene (reference sequence). Germline trimming cut 3 bases from V and 4 bases from J; bases unmatched to any gene: 7. The CDR3 loop spans 14 amino acids. CDR3 amino acids: CAWRGRVASDTQYF. The CDR3 DNA sequence: TGTGCCTGGAGGGGGAGGGTAGCCTCAGATACGCAGTATTTT.

The chain carries TRBV12-3 or TRBV12-4 and TRBJ1-2, with 7 positions matching TRBD1. V dropped 2 bases and J dropped 7; count of bases not matched to a gene: 4. CDR3 size: 13 residues. The DNA for the CDR3 is TGTGCCAGCAGTTTAAGGGGGCGGGTTGGCTACACCTTC. It yields the protein CASSLRGRVGYTF.

This chain joins TRBV6-5 and TRBJ1-1, with a tentative D call TRBD1 (5 bases). Germline V gives CDR1 MNHEY, CDR2 SVGAGI. Trimming removed 2 bases from V and 3 bases from J, with 13 bases in between. The CDR3 sequence is 15 residues long. The CDR3 coding sequence is TGTGCCAGCAGTTACGGGGGACCGACCGACACTGAAGCTTTCTTT. Protein product: CASSYGGPTDTEAFF.

This sequence joins TRBV7-3 and TRBJ2-3; 14 bases agree with TRBD2. Trimming at V came to 4 bases and at J to 4 bases, leaving 4 bases not matched to a gene. Per germline, CDR1 SGHTA and CDR2 FQGTGA. The CDR3 loop spans 16 amino acids. DNA for the CDR3: TGTGCCAGCAGCTCCCGACTAGCGGGGGGGGCAGATACGCAGTATTTT. As protein: CASSSRLAGGADTQYF.

The chain recombines TRBV30 with TRBJ1-2; unclear D gene. The germline gives CDR1 GTSNPN, CDR2 SVGIG (reference sequence). The CDR3 covers 14 residues. With 0 bases removed from V and 7 bases from J, the gap between germline ends came to 15 bases. The DNA of the CDR3 is TGTGCCTGGAGTGTACGCCGGCCCGGAAGTGGCTACACCTTC. The encoded protein is CAWSVRRPGSGYTF.

V and J are TRBV6-5 and TRBJ2-5; D remains unclear. V was trimmed by 5 bases and J by 5 bases, leaving 6 bases between them. Germline-derived CDR1 and CDR2 are MNHEY and SVGAGI. The CDR3 contains 11 residues. The CDR3 DNA reads TGTGCCAGCAGTCCGCGGGAGACCCAGTACTTC. It specifies CASSPRETQYF.

This chain joins TRBV29-1 and TRBJ1-1; D gene unclear. The ends were cut back, 0 bases at V and 7 bases at J, with 6 bases in the middle. The germline CDR1 and CDR2 sequences are SQVTM and ANQGSEA. The CDR3 sequence is 11 residues long. CDR3 protein: CSVEDVGEAFF. For the CDR3, the DNA is TGCAGCGTTGAAGATGTAGGTGAAGCTTTCTTT.

This sequence joins TRBV6-5 and TRBJ1-6; the D is unclear. The CDR3 loop spans 13 amino acids. V lost 2 bases, J lost 9 bases, and 8 bases lay in between. Germline assignment: CDR1 MNHEY and CDR2 SVGAGI. CDR3 sequence (DNA): TGTGCCAGCAGTTACGGGAGGTCTTCACCCCTCCACTTT. As protein: CASSYGRSSPLHF.

The J gene is TRBJ1-1, the V gene TRBV5-1, with 12 bases fitting TRBD1. Germline V gene lookup returns CDR1 SGHRS and CDR2 YFSETQ. Trimming cost V 0 bases and J 0 bases; bases outside gene matches: 3. The CDR3 runs 17 residues. This CDR3 is CASSLGGTGGLNTEAFF. The DNA of the CDR3 is TGCGCCAGCAGCTTGGGCGGGACAGGGGGCCTGAACACTGAAGCTTTCTTT.

The sample holds one count of this clone. The chain carries TRBV9 and TRBJ2-1; no definite D call. Germline V gives CDR1 SGDLS, CDR2 YYNGEE. V gave up 0 bases and J gave up 4 bases, with 11 bases separating them. The CDR3 totals 15 residues. The CDR3 is CASSVELLGYNEQFF. CDR3 nucleotide sequence: TGTGCCAGCAGCGTAGAACTTTTAGGGTACAATGAGCAGTTCTTC. Looking up the rest from reference TRBV9 and TRBJ2-1 gives the full variable domain: DSGVTQTPKHLITATGQRVTLRCSPRSGDLSVYWYQQSLDQGLQFLIQYYNGEERAKGNILERFSAQQFPDLHSELNLSSLELGDSALYFCASSVELLGYNEQFFGPGTRLTVL.

V and J are TRBV7-9 and TRBJ1-4; TRBD1 aligns across 10 bases. The germline CDR1 and CDR2 sequences are SEHNR and FQNEAQ (reference sequence). The CDR3 contains 16 residues. J lost 4 bases, V lost 3 bases, and 5 bases had no gene match. The CDR3 is CASSFGDRGYNEKLFF. CDR3 bases: TGTGCCAGCAGCTTCGGGGACAGGGGATATAATGAAAAACTGTTTTTT.

The chain employs TRBV5-1 and TRBJ1-3, with 9 bases aligning to TRBD1. In germline, CDR1 is SGHRS, CDR2 YFSETQ. The CDR3 is 15 amino acids. With V trimmed by 1 base and J by 5 bases, 4 bases remained unmatched. CDR3: CASSLSGQGRNTIYF. DNA for the CDR3: TGCGCCAGCAGCTTGTCCGGACAGGGGAGAAACACCATATATTTT. Complete variable domain (other parts from reference TRBV5-1 and TRBJ1-3): KAGVTQTPRYLIKTRGQQVTLSCSPISGHRSVSWYQQTPGQGLQFLFEYFSETQRNKGNFPGRFSGRQFSNSRSEMNVSTLELGDSALYLCASSLSGQGRNTIYFGEGSWLTVV.

CDR3 in amino acids: CASSLTGVNQPQHF. Written as DNA, the CDR3 is TGTGCCAGCAGCCTTACAGGGGTCAATCAGCCCCAGCATTTT. The genes are TRBV7-9 and TRBJ1-5; 7 bases agree with TRBD1. CDR1 SEHNR and CDR2 FQNEAQ come from the germline V gene (reference sequence). V lost 5 bases, J lost 3 bases, and 4 bases stayed unmatched. There are 14 residues in the CDR3.

The chain carries TRBV4-2 and TRBJ1-5; D gene uncertain. The CDR3 extends over 14 amino acids. V was clipped by 1 base and J by 9 bases, with 13 bases between them. Germline V gene data show CDR1 as LGHNA and CDR2 as YNFKEQ. The CDR3 protein is CASSQALRDGPQHF. The CDR3 nucleotides read TGTGCCAGCAGCCAAGCCCTACGGGATGGGCCCCAGCATTTT.

The chain is built from TRBV9 and TRBJ1-5; D not resolved. CDR1 and CDR2 from the germline V gene are SGDLS and YYNGEE. This CDR3 contains 13 residues. V was clipped by 0 bases and J by 7 bases, with 8 bases between them. CDR3 DNA: TGTGCCAGCAGCGTAGGATGGAACCAGCCCCAGCATTTT. Amino acid sequence: CASSVGWNQPQHF.

V gene TRBV9 combines with J gene TRBJ1-4; TRBD1 matches 10 bases. There are 16 residues in the CDR3. Germline V gene data show CDR1 as SGDLS and CDR2 as YYNGEE. Trimming removed 3 bases from V and 5 bases from J; junction bases left unmatched: 7. The CDR3 DNA reads TGTGCCAGCAGCGCTGAGACGGGACAGGGGAATGAAAAACTGTTTTTT. Amino acids: CASSAETGQGNEKLFF.

This clone appeared a single time. The chain uses TRBV6-2 or TRBV6-3 and TRBJ1-4; possibly TRBD1 for D (5 bases). This CDR3 is built from 16 residues. The germline V gene has CDR1 MNHEY and CDR2 SVGEGT. Trimming stripped 5 bases from V and 0 bases from J, with 13 bases between. The CDR3 DNA follows: TGTGCCAGCAGTCCCCGGAGGGGTGCAACTAATGAAAAACTGTTTTTT. It translates to CASSPRRGATNEKLFF.

The chain links TRBV7-3 to TRBJ2-7; TRBD1 agrees at 7 bases. CDR1 is SGHTA and CDR2 is FQGTGA in the germline V gene. CDR3 length: 14 amino acids. With 5 bases clipped from V and 6 bases from J, the junction kept 10 bases outside the gene matches. The CDR3 protein is CASSLQDRLGEQYF. In nucleotides, the CDR3 is TGTGCCAGCAGCCTGCAGGACAGGCTAGGCGAGCAGTACTTC.